This TCR beta chain was sequenced in a study of shared clonotypes between healthy human individuals. Study in general: Participating donors consisted of two women and a few men aged 18 to 49. Findings and caveats of the study: The study found about 5% of naive CD4 clonotypes shared across a handful of donors.

With regard to this clone: The antigen is undetermined.

The method was immunoSEQ multiplex PCR; TCRdb's version includes in-frame clones alone and lacks a portion of them. Among hundreds of thousands of clones listed, just over 90% were seen once. CD45RO negativity and positive selection for CCR7 defined naive CD8 cells, a population that excluded terminally differentiated effector memory CD45RA+ cells. Germline V lookup: CDR1 MNHEY, CDR2 SMNVEV (reference sequence). Trimming took off 5 bases at V and 3 bases at J, with 19 bases between the two ends. The CDR3 totals 16 residues. Sequencing was carried out using naive CD8+ T cells sorted from blood. This chain uses TRBV27 with TRBJ2-5, with D uncertain. The sequence was obtained from a young man in good health. This CDR3 is CASSPEITHLKETQYF. Written as DNA, the CDR3 is TGTGCCAGCAGTCCGGAAATAACGCATCTAAAAGAGACCCAGTACTTC.